Following are 20 T cell receptor beta chains from one sample sequenced in a study of blood T cell repertoires in COVID-19. Using immunoSEQ multiplex PCR, the repertoire was profiled, and TCRdb retains in-frame clones only, with some absent. The sample lists approximately 300,000 clones; over 85% were seen once. Sample: PBMCs or T cells enriched from blood (not recorded which). These receptors were collected from a man in his sixties who had recovered from COVID-19.

V usage is TRBV6-2 or TRBV6-3 and J usage is TRBJ1-2; 7 positions match TRBD1. Germline-derived CDR1 and CDR2 are MNHEY and SVGEGT. The CDR3 loop spans 13 amino acids. The V segment lost 5 bases and the J segment 4 bases; nucleotides outside the gene matches: 4. The CDR3 loop reads CASSDRVLYGYTF. The CDR3 nucleotides are TGTGCCAGCAGTGACAGGGTTCTCTATGGCTACACCTTC.

The rearrangement uses TRBV5-1 and TRBJ1-3, with 8 bases aligning to TRBD1. The CDR3 runs 17 residues. Unmatched junction bases numbered 11, after V lost 4 bases and J lost 2 bases. Per germline, CDR1 SGHRS and CDR2 YFSETQ. As DNA, the CDR3 is TGCGCCAGCAGCGACGGACAGGGCATATGGGCTGGAAACACCATATATTTT. It translates to CASSDGQGIWAGNTIYF.

This clone was observed once. The chain uses TRBV7-9 and TRBJ2-1; D is unresolved. Per the germline V gene, CDR1 is SEHNR and CDR2 is FQNEAQ (reference sequence). V was trimmed by 8 bases and J by 1 base, leaving 9 bases between them. The CDR3 is made up of 13 amino acids. CDR3 in DNA: TGTGCCAGCGGTCCGAGGTCCTACAATGAGCAGTTCTTC. This codes for CASGPRSYNEQFF.

As DNA, the CDR3 is TGCAGCGGGCGAACAGGGGTCGAATACGAGCAGTACTTC. Encoded protein: CSGRTGVEYEQYF. The chain carries TRBV29-1 and TRBJ2-7, with 7 bases matching TRBD1. The V gene's germline CDR1 is SQVTM and CDR2 ANQGSEA. CDR3 length: 13 amino acids. The V segment lost 7 bases and the J segment 4 bases; nucleotides outside the gene matches: 10.

The genes are TRBV30 and TRBJ1-2, with a tentative D call TRBD1 (6 bases). V lost 4 bases to trimming and J lost 4 bases, with 13 bases between them. Looked up from germline, CDR1 is GTSNPN and CDR2 is SVGIG (reference sequence). This CDR3 has 13 amino acids. The CDR3 sequence is CAWTTGRLYGYTF. The CDR3 DNA reads TGTGCCTGGACAACAGGGCGGCTCTATGGCTACACCTTC.

V usage is TRBV28 and J usage is TRBJ1-1; D is uncertain. Trimming stripped 3 bases from V and 1 base from J, with 18 bases between. The CDR3 sequence is 17 residues long. Germline values: CDR1 MDHEN, CDR2 SYDVKM. This CDR3 reads CASSFRSRLVPNTEAFF. In DNA, the CDR3 is TGTGCCAGCAGTTTCCGCTCTCGGTTGGTCCCGAACACTGAAGCTTTCTTT. Drawing the rest from reference TRBV28 and TRBJ1-1, the complete variable domain is DVKVTQSSRYLVKRTGEKVFLECVQDMDHENMFWYRQDPGLGLRLIYFSYDVKMKEKGDIPEGYSVSREKKERFSLILESASTNQTSMYLCASSFRSRLVPNTEAFFGQGTRLTVV.

J is TRBJ1-1 and V is TRBV5-1; perhaps TRBD1 as D (6 bases). Germline V lookup: CDR1 SGHRS, CDR2 YFSETQ. The CDR3 is 15 amino acids. Trimming cost V 0 bases and J 1 base, with 10 bases left between them. CDR3 sequence reads: CASSLVGDTNTEAFF. The DNA for the CDR3 is TGCGCCAGCAGCTTGGTAGGGGACACGAACACTGAAGCTTTCTTT.

The J gene is TRBJ1-1, the V gene TRBV12-5, with a tentative D call TRBD1 (6 bases). V was shortened by 1 base and J by 0 bases, with 6 bases between the two germline ends. CDR3 size: 14 residues. Germline-derived CDR1 and CDR2 are LGHNT and FRNRAP. The CDR3 DNA is TGTGCTAGTGGTTTGGGACAGGTGAACACTGAAGCTTTCTTT. Translated, it gives CASGLGQVNTEAFF.

The CDR3 reads CASSQGGQGWGHYGYTF. DNA for the CDR3: TGTGCCAGCAGCCAAGGGGGACAGGGATGGGGGCACTATGGCTACACCTTC. The chain has TRBV3-1 (or the pseudogene TRBV3-2) and TRBJ1-2, with 9 bases lining up with TRBD1. There are 17 residues in the CDR3. CDR1 is LGHDT and CDR2 is YNNKEL in the germline V gene (reference sequence). J lost 3 bases, V lost 1 base, and 9 bases had no gene match.

The chain carries TRBV2 and TRBJ2-7; 11 bases fit TRBD2. V lost 6 bases to trimming and J lost 3 bases; unmatched junction nucleotides: 7. The CDR3 is made up of 15 amino acids. Germline V gene sequence: CDR1 SNHLY, CDR2 FYNNEI. DNA of the CDR3: TGTGCCAGCAGCTACGGGACTAGCGGTCTCTACGAGCAGTACTTC. Its protein is CASSYGTSGLYEQYF. Full variable domain (outside the CDR3, taken from reference TRBV2 and TRBJ2-7): EPEVTQTPSHQVTQMGQEVILRCVPISNHLYFYWYRQILGQKVEFLVSFYNNEISEKSEIFDDQFSVERPDGSNFTLKIRSTKLEDSAMYFCASSYGTSGLYEQYFGPGTRLTVT.

This clone was detected only once. The chain links TRBV7-2 to TRBJ2-2, with D maybe TRBD1 (6 bases). The CDR3 is made up of 13 amino acids. From germline, CDR1 is SGHTA and CDR2 FQGNSA. V lost 8 bases and J lost 0, with 7 bases in between. The CDR3 reads CASRTANTGELFF. CDR3 in DNA: TGTGCCAGCCGGACAGCGAACACCGGGGAGCTGTTTTTT. Drawing the rest from reference TRBV7-2 and TRBJ2-2, the complete variable domain is GAGVSQSPSNKVTEKGKDVELRCDPISGHTALYWYRQSLGQGLEFLIYFQGNSAPDKSGLPSDRFSAERTGGSVSTLTIQRTQQEDSAVYLCASRTANTGELFFGEGSRLTVL.

This chain links TRBV27 with TRBJ2-1; TRBD2 matches at 10 bases. Trimming cost V 5 bases and J 4 bases; bases outside gene matches: 8. The CDR3 extends over 16 amino acids. Per the germline V gene, CDR1 is MNHEY and CDR2 is SMNVEV (reference sequence). CDR3: CASSPLAGEGYNEQFF. The CDR3 coding sequence is TGTGCCAGCAGTCCCCTAGCGGGAGAAGGGTACAATGAGCAGTTCTTC.

The chain carries TRBV6-5 and TRBJ1-1; tentative D call: TRBD1 (6 bases). This CDR3 has 14 residues. V lost 0 bases to trimming and J lost 4 bases, with 9 bases between them. The germline V gene encodes CDR1 MNHEY and CDR2 SVGAGI. CDR3 sequence (DNA): TGTGCCAGCAGTTACTCAACAGGGACCACTGAAGCTTTCTTT. It specifies CASSYSTGTTEAFF.

The CDR3 coding sequence is TGTGCCAGCAGAGGGGCTAGCGGGGGGGATGAGCAGTTCTTC. The encoded protein is CASRGASGGDEQFF. The chain couples TRBV2 to TRBJ2-1, with 12 bases that match TRBD2. This CDR3 is 14 amino acids long. With V trimmed by 6 bases and J by 8 bases, 5 bases remained unmatched. Germline V lookup: CDR1 SNHLY, CDR2 FYNNEI.

V and J are TRBV9 and TRBJ1-2; 11 bases line up with TRBD1. Germline CDR1 and CDR2: SGDLS and YYNGEE. The CDR3 totals 14 residues. Trimming removed 3 bases from V and 8 bases from J; junction bases left unmatched: 6. CDR3 bases: TGTGCCAGCAGCGACGGGACAGGGGGTTACGGCTACACCTTC. Its protein is CASSDGTGGYGYTF.

V is TRBV6-5 and J is TRBJ1-2, with no clear D. This CDR3 is built from 13 residues. With 6 bases removed from V and 2 bases from J, the gap between germline ends came to 10 bases. CDR1 MNHEY and CDR2 SVGAGI come from the germline V gene. CDR3 sequence reads: CASSLYQNYGYTF. The CDR3 DNA sequence: TGTGCCAGCAGCCTATACCAAAACTATGGCTACACCTTC.

The chain combines TRBV18 with TRBJ1-4, with D uncertain. V was shortened by 6 bases and J by 0 bases, with 14 bases between the two germline ends. The CDR3 is made up of 16 amino acids. CDR1 is KGHSH, CDR2 LQKENI, per germline. CDR3 sequence reads: CASSPKSSATNEKLFF. The CDR3, as DNA: TGTGCCAGCTCCCCGAAATCGAGTGCAACTAATGAAAAACTGTTTTTT.

The rearrangement joins TRBV18 to TRBJ2-5; the D is unclear. Per germline, CDR1 KGHSH and CDR2 LQKENI. The CDR3 runs 14 residues. The germline V and J ends were trimmed by 4 bases and 1 base, with 10 bases remaining between them. CDR3 sequence reads: CASSLTRSQETQYF. The CDR3 DNA follows: TGTGCCAGCTCACTCACAAGGAGCCAAGAGACCCAGTACTTC.

The chain carries TRBV4-1 and TRBJ2-1; possible D gene TRBD2, 5 bases. The CDR3 runs to 17 residues. V lost 1 base and J lost 0, with 13 bases in between. Per germline, CDR1 MGHRA and CDR2 YSYEKL. The CDR3 region is CASSQGLSGNSYNEQFF. CDR3 sequence (DNA): TGCGCCAGCAGCCAAGGCCTGTCGGGGAACTCCTACAATGAGCAGTTCTTC.

The chain carries TRBV28 and TRBJ1-1, with 7 bases aligning to TRBD1. The CDR3 is made up of 13 amino acids. CDR1 is MDHEN, CDR2 SYDVKM, per germline. V trimming: 7 bases; J trimming: 3 bases; junction bases outside the gene matches: 5. The CDR3 loop reads CASIRGLYTEAFF. The CDR3 bases are TGTGCCAGCATAAGGGGGCTGTACACTGAAGCTTTCTTT.